A selection of T cell receptor beta chains follows, all from one sample in a study of blood T cell repertoires in COVID-19. Assay: immunoSEQ multiplex PCR; the TCRdb copy retains only in-frame clones and omits some. The sample has 150,000 to 200,000 clones, about 86% seen once; the top ten hold less than 20%. Sequenced input: peripheral blood. These receptors were obtained from a woman of 80 years or more with acute or convalescent COVID-19. Each CDR3 is given with its conserved first and last residue. D genes are given only for firm matches. Where a row states a size, it is once, few, many or the class of an expanded clone; other rows omit it.

clone size	V gene	J gene	CDR3 length	D gene	CDR3 DNA	CDR3 protein
once	TRBV5-7	TRBJ1-3	13	NA	TGTGCCAGCAGCTTGGAACCTAGAAACACCATATATTTT	CASSLEPRNTIYF
NA	TRBV19	TRBJ1-6	14	NA	TGTGCCAGTACGGGAGGGTCCTATAATTCACCCCTCCACTTT	CASTGGSYNSPLHF
NA	TRBV5-6	TRBJ2-1	11	NA	TGTGCCAGCAGCATAATCAATGAGCAGTTCTTC	CASSIINEQFF
NA	TRBV6-5	TRBJ1-2	16	TRBD1	TGTGCCAGCAGTTCACTCTGGACAGGGGAGGGTTATGGCTACACCTTC	CASSSLWTGEGYGYTF
NA	TRBV7-2	TRBJ2-7	14	NA	TGTGCCAGCAGCTTCGAGGCCCAAGCCTACGAGCAGTACTTC	CASSFEAQAYEQYF
NA	TRBV6-1	TRBJ1-2	15	TRBD1	TGTGCCAGCAGTGAAGCCTGGAAGGGGGCCGGGGGCTACACCTTC	CASSEAWKGAGGYTF
NA	TRBV5-1	TRBJ2-7	17	TRBD2	TGCGCCAGCAGCTTCAATCCTACTAGCGGGGTAACCTACGAGCAGTACTTC	CASSFNPTSGVTYEQYF
few	TRBV6-6	TRBJ1-1	15	NA	TGTGCCAGCAGCCTTTGGCCCCGGGAGAACACTGAAGCTTTCTTT	CASSLWPRENTEAFF
NA	TRBV7-8	TRBJ2-3	17	TRBD1	TGTGCCAGCAGCCCGCTTGAGACAGGGCTGAGGGAAGATACGCAGTATTTT	CASSPLETGLREDTQYF
NA	TRBV19	TRBJ1-5	15	NA	TGTGCCAGTAGTGGCGGGATGACGGGCAATCAGCCCCAGCATTTT	CASSGGMTGNQPQHF
NA	TRBV3-1/TRBV3-2	TRBJ2-1	16	TRBD1	TGTGCCAGCAGCCAAGAAGGGACAGGGATCGGGGATGAGCAGTTCTTC	CASSQEGTGIGDEQFF
once	TRBV4-1	TRBJ2-7	15	NA	TGCGCCAGCAGCCCAAGAGGTGACTCAACGTACGAGCAGTACTTC	CASSPRGDSTYEQYF
NA	TRBV5-1	TRBJ2-3	16	TRBD1	TGCGCCAGCAGCAGGACAGGTAGTCCTAGCACAGATACGCAGTATTTT	CASSRTGSPSTDTQYF
NA	TRBV19	TRBJ1-2	14	NA	TGTGCCAGTATTGGAGGGGAGGCAGGCTATGGCTACACCTTC	CASIGGEAGYGYTF
NA	TRBV27	TRBJ1-2	14	NA	TGTGCCAGCAGTTTATCCCCTTCTAACTATGGCTACACCTTC	CASSLSPSNYGYTF
NA	TRBV5-1	TRBJ2-7	16	TRBD2	TGCGCCAGCAGCCCACAACTAGCGGGGGCTACCTACGAGCAGTACTTC	CASSPQLAGATYEQYF
NA	TRBV6-5	TRBJ2-6	16	TRBD1	TGTGCCAGCAGTTACGAGGGGACAGGCTTGCCCAACGTCCTGACTTTC	CASSYEGTGLPNVLTF
few	TRBV19	TRBJ2-1	15	NA	TGTGCCAGTAGTATCCGAAATGGCATCTACAATGAGCAGTTCTTC	CASSIRNGIYNEQFF
NA	TRBV3-1/TRBV3-2	TRBJ1-2	15	NA	TGTGCCAGCAGCCACTCAAGCAGGGTTAACTATGGCTACACCTTC	CASSHSSRVNYGYTF
NA	TRBV7-2	TRBJ2-2	15	TRBD2	TGTGCCAGCAGCCAGAGAGCGGGGTCCACCGGGGAGCTGTTTTTT	CASSQRAGSTGELFF
NA	TRBV7-3	TRBJ2-1	16	TRBD2	TGTGCCAGCAGCTTAATCGGGACTAGCGATAATGATGAGCAGTTCTTC	CASSLIGTSDNDEQFF
NA	TRBV5-6	TRBJ2-2	15	TRBD1	TGTGCCAGCAGCTTGACAGGGGTTCTTACCGGGGAGCTGTTTTTT	CASSLTGVLTGELFF
NA	TRBV10-3	TRBJ1-1	15	NA	TGTGCCATCAGTGAAACAGTTAGAAAGGACACTGAAGCTTTCTTT	CAISETVRKDTEAFF
few	TRBV5-4	TRBJ1-5	12	NA	TGTGCCAGCGGGGCTTTCAATCAGCCCCAGCATTTT	CASGAFNQPQHF
NA	TRBV28	TRBJ2-7	14	TRBD1	TGTGCCAGCAGTTTGACAGGGAAAGACTACGAGCAGTACTTC	CASSLTGKDYEQYF